The rows below give T cell receptor beta chains drawn from one sample of a study of CD8 T cells in Susac syndrome. TCRdb re-analysed the immunoSEQ multiplex PCR reads in MiXCR, keeping a single row per CDR3 protein. The top ten clones hold about 0.089% of a sample with around 130,000 distinct CDR3 sequences, around 95% of them seen once. Sequenced sample: CD4+ T cells from PBMCs. The source of these receptors is a human donor in good health. The CDR3 runs from the conserved cysteine through the conserved F or W. The D gene is left open where the match is weak. Size is omitted from some rows. Given values are once, few, many or a class for expanded clones.

J gene	D gene	V gene	clone size	CDR3 DNA	CDR3 protein
TRBJ1-3	NA	TRBV9	NA	TGTGCCAGCAGCTCTCGGGGAACTGGAAACACCATATATTTT	CASSSRGTGNTIYF
TRBJ2-7	TRBD2	TRBV5-1	NA	TGCGCCAGCAGCTTGGGCGGGACTAGCGGGACCTACGAGCAGTACTTC	CASSLGGTSGTYEQYF
TRBJ2-5	NA	TRBV14	once	TGTGCCAGCAGCCAATTAGAGACCCAGTACTTC	CASSQLETQYF
TRBJ2-1	TRBD1	TRBV12-3/TRBV12-4	NA	TGTGCCAGCAGTGTAGGCAGGGGGCCATACAATGAGCAGTTCTTC	CASSVGRGPYNEQFF
TRBJ2-7	NA	TRBV5-1	NA	TGCGCCAGCAGCTTGGGTGCGGGCCTCTCCTACGAGCAGTACTTC	CASSLGAGLSYEQYF
TRBJ2-4	NA	TRBV27	NA	TGTGCCAGCAGCTTTACCGGGACGACCAAAAACATTCAGTACTTC	CASSFTGTTKNIQYF
TRBJ2-1	TRBD2	TRBV20-1	NA	TGCAGTGCTAGGGGGGGGACTAGCGGGTCTTACAATGAGCAGTTCTTC	CSARGGTSGSYNEQFF
TRBJ2-7	NA	TRBV20-1	NA	TGCAGTGCTTCGGGGGCGTCGGCCTCTGGGGAGCAGTACTTC	CSASGASASGEQYF
TRBJ1-5	NA	TRBV10-3	NA	TGTGCCATCAGTCGGACAGAGGATCAGCCCCAGCATTTT	CAISRTEDQPQHF
TRBJ1-5	NA	TRBV6-2/TRBV6-3	NA	TGTGCCAGCAGTTATCCTACGGGCAATCAGCCCCAGCATTTT	CASSYPTGNQPQHF
TRBJ2-3	NA	TRBV3-1	NA	TGTGCCAGCAGCCAAGCACCGGGACTCCGCACAGATACGCAGTATTTT	CASSQAPGLRTDTQYF
TRBJ2-3	TRBD1	TRBV30	NA	TGTGCCTGGGCTACAGGGGGAAGCACAGATACGCAGTATTTT	CAWATGGSTDTQYF
TRBJ1-1	TRBD1	TRBV30	NA	TGTGCCTGGAGCGGACAGGCGAACACTGAAGCTTTCTTT	CAWSGQANTEAFF
TRBJ2-1	NA	TRBV19	NA	TGTGCCAGTAACGCGGAAACCTACAATGAGCAGTTCTTC	CASNAETYNEQFF
TRBJ1-5	NA	TRBV12-3/TRBV12-4	NA	TGTGCCAGCAGCACCGAAGGATATCAGCCCCAGCATTTT	CASSTEGYQPQHF
TRBJ2-5	NA	TRBV20-1	once	TGCAGTGCTAGAGCCCGAGTAGTAGGCGCGACCCAGTACTTC	CSARARVVGATQYF
TRBJ2-7	NA	TRBV30	NA	TGTGCCTGGACGAGACCGACCACCTACGAGCAGTACTTC	CAWTRPTTYEQYF
TRBJ2-2	TRBD2	TRBV5-4	NA	TGTGCCAGCAGCCCCCCAATTGCGGGGGCGAACACCGGGGAGCTGTTTTTT	CASSPPIAGANTGELFF
TRBJ2-3	TRBD2	TRBV30	NA	TGTGCCTGGAGTTCTTGGGTGGAGCGGGAGGGCCGTGGAGATACGCAGTATTTT	CAWSSWVEREGRGDTQYF
TRBJ2-2	NA	TRBV5-1	NA	TGCGCCAGCAGCTTGACCGGGAGCGATACCGGGGAGCTGTTTTTT	CASSLTGSDTGELFF
TRBJ2-7	NA	TRBV11-2	once	TGTGCCAGCAGCTTAGTCCCCCAGGCAAACTACGAGCAGTACTTC	CASSLVPQANYEQYF
TRBJ2-7	NA	TRBV12-3/TRBV12-4	NA	TGTGCCAGCGGACGCAGGGAGGATAGGTACGAGCAGTACTTC	CASGRREDRYEQYF
TRBJ2-5	NA	TRBV5-1	NA	TGCGCCAGCAGCCGACAGGTCCAAGAGACCCAGTACTTC	CASSRQVQETQYF
TRBJ2-7	NA	TRBV24-1	NA	TGTGCCACCAGTGATAGGGACCGAAACTCCTACGAGCAGTACTTC	CATSDRDRNSYEQYF
TRBJ2-7	TRBD1	TRBV3-1	NA	TGTGCCAGCAGCCAAGATCCGGGACAGGGGATCTACGAGCAGTACTTC	CASSQDPGQGIYEQYF
TRBJ2-5	TRBD1	TRBV2	NA	TGTGCCAGCAGTGGGACAGGTTTTCACTTC	CASSGTGFHF
TRBJ1-1	NA	TRBV12-3/TRBV12-4	NA	TGTGCCAGCAGTTTAAATACGGTAAACACTGAAGCTTTCTTT	CASSLNTVNTEAFF
TRBJ1-2	TRBD1	TRBV29-1	NA	TGCAGCGTGGAACAGGGGGCAGGTGGCTACACCTTC	CSVEQGAGGYTF
TRBJ2-1	TRBD2	TRBV24-1	NA	TGTGCCACCAGTGATTCCTCTGGACTAGCGGGGTACAATGAGCAGTTCTTC	CATSDSSGLAGYNEQFF
TRBJ2-5	NA	TRBV25-1	NA	TGTGCCAGCAGTGTTGGCCCAGGGCAGGGGGGGCAGACCCAGTACTTC	CASSVGPGQGGQTQYF
TRBJ2-7	NA	TRBV6-6	few	TGTGCCAGCATCCACTCCAGGGGCTACGAGCAGTACTTC	CASIHSRGYEQYF
TRBJ2-5	TRBD2	TRBV6-5	few	TGTGCCAGCAGTCAGGGACTAGAGGAGACCCAGTACTTC	CASSQGLEETQYF
TRBJ2-7	NA	TRBV6-5	once	TGTGCCAGCAGCCGCACGACTGGCGAGCAGTACTTC	CASSRTTGEQYF
TRBJ2-2	TRBD1	TRBV18	NA	TGTGCCAGCTCACCAAGGACAGGGGTATTCGCCGGGGAGCTGTTTTTT	CASSPRTGVFAGELFF
TRBJ2-2	NA	TRBV20-1	NA	TGCAGTGCTAGACGCGGGTGGGACACCGGGGAGCTGTTTTTT	CSARRGWDTGELFF
TRBJ2-4	NA	TRBV12-3/TRBV12-4	NA	TGTGCCAGCAACCTCAGGGAGAAGGGGAACATTCAGTACTTC	CASNLREKGNIQYF
TRBJ1-2	NA	TRBV3-1	NA	TGTGCCAGCAGCCAAGATCCGGGGGGGCTGTATGGCTACACCTTC	CASSQDPGGLYGYTF
TRBJ1-5	NA	TRBV29-1	NA	TGCAGCGCTAGCACTGATTTTAACCAGCCCCAGCATTTT	CSASTDFNQPQHF
TRBJ2-6	NA	TRBV10-3	NA	TGTGCCATCAGTGAGAGGGAGTTCTCCGGGGCCAACGTCCTGACTTTC	CAISEREFSGANVLTF
TRBJ2-7	NA	TRBV7-2	NA	TGTGCCAGCAGTATCTCCTACGAGCAGTACTTC	CASSISYEQYF
TRBJ1-4	NA	TRBV7-9	NA	TGTGCCAGCACCGCGGAACTGAAACCCCCCCTATTT	CASTAELKPPLF
TRBJ1-1	NA	TRBV5-1	NA	TGCGCCAGCAGCTTCGCACAGGAGAACACTGAAGCTTTCTTT	CASSFAQENTEAFF
TRBJ2-3	NA	TRBV7-2	NA	TGTGCCAGCAGCTTAGAGAGCGGCCGCACAGATACGCAGTATTTT	CASSLESGRTDTQYF
TRBJ2-5	TRBD1	TRBV29-1	NA	TGCAGCGTTCGACCCGGGACAGCCCAAGAGACCCAGTACTTC	CSVRPGTAQETQYF
TRBJ2-7	NA	TRBV20-1	NA	TGCAGTGCTACCCCCGACAGGGCGGGAAGGTACGAGCAGTACTTC	CSATPDRAGRYEQYF
TRBJ1-2	NA	TRBV6-2/TRBV6-3	NA	TGTGCCAGCAGTTTTGAACATCGCGCGTATGGCTACACCTTC	CASSFEHRAYGYTF
TRBJ2-1	TRBD2	TRBV7-8	NA	TGTGCCAGCAGCTCGACTAGCGGGAAGATCAATGAGCAGTTCTTC	CASSSTSGKINEQFF
TRBJ2-3	TRBD2	TRBV19	NA	TGTGCCAGTAGTAGTAGCGGGGTCGGCACAGATACGCAGTATTTT	CASSSSGVGTDTQYF
TRBJ2-5	TRBD2	TRBV12-3/TRBV12-4	NA	TGTGCCAGCAGTTTGAGTTTTCTGGGACTAGCGGGAGAGGAGACCCAGTACTTC	CASSLSFLGLAGEETQYF
TRBJ2-5	NA	TRBV18	NA	TGTGCCAGCTCACCACCGTCGGTCCTGTACCAAGAGACCCAGTACTTC	CASSPPSVLYQETQYF
TRBJ2-7	TRBD2	TRBV6-5	NA	TGTGCCAGCGGGGCGGGAGGGGATTCCGAGCAGTACTTC	CASGAGGDSEQYF
TRBJ2-5	TRBD1	TRBV30	NA	TGTGCCTGGACAGGGGGCGCAGACGGAGAGACCCAGTACTTC	CAWTGGADGETQYF
TRBJ2-5	TRBD2	TRBV27	NA	TGTGCCAGCAGTAGGCGGGAGGGTTGGGGGGAGACCCAGTACTTC	CASSRREGWGETQYF
TRBJ2-1	NA	TRBV15	NA	TGTGCCACCAGCAGAGATCCGACAGGTTGGGAGCAGTTCTTC	CATSRDPTGWEQFF
TRBJ1-1	TRBD1	TRBV18	few	TGTGCCAGCTCCCCTGGGACAGGGAGGGACACTGAAGCTTTCTTT	CASSPGTGRDTEAFF
TRBJ2-1	TRBD2	TRBV15	NA	TGTGCCACCAGCAGAGATAGGGGCGGGAGTGCCAATGAGCAGTTCTTC	CATSRDRGGSANEQFF